Sequencing of this T cell receptor beta chain was carried out in a study of cytomegalovirus exposure and HLA in healthy donors. A multiplex PCR was run with 60 Vbeta primers and 13 Jbeta primers. Clones were sequenced by immunoSEQ multiplex PCR, and TCRdb holds only the in-frame ones, with some missing. Found here are 100,000 to 150,000 clones, roughly 70% of them singletons; the top ten hold 6.6%. V lost 5 bases and J lost 0; bases outside the gene matches: 9. The V gene's germline CDR1 is SNHLY and CDR2 FYNNEI. The CDR3 runs to 16 residues. Material for sequencing was PBMCs. The receptor was isolated from a man aged 35-49 years in good health and CMV-seropositive. The chain is built from TRBV2 and TRBJ2-5, with 7 nucleotides matching TRBD2. CDR3 nucleotides: TGTGCCAGCAGTCCGTTTAGCGGGCCCCACCAAGAGACCCAGTACTTC. Amino acid sequence: CASSPFSGPHQETQYF.